This is a list of T cell receptor beta chains from one sample in a study of CD8 T cells in ankylosing spondylitis. MiXCR, applied by TCRdb to the 5' RACE reads, yields one record per CDR3 protein. Of over 600,000 distinct CDR3 sequences detected, 15% to 20% appear once; the ten largest clones hold about a fifth. Sequencing was done on a sample of blood, either unsorted or a sorted T cell fraction (not recorded which). These receptors were collected from a male donor with ankylosing spondylitis. The CDR3 runs from the conserved cysteine through the conserved F or W. Each record gives: J gene, V gene, clone size, D gene, CDR3 protein, CDR3 DNA. A D gene is named only where the DNA matches it firmly. Size tells how often a clone was seen (once, few, many) or the class of an expanded clone, and some rows leave it out.

j_gene: TRBJ1-1
v_gene: TRBV2
abundance: few
d_gene: TRBD1
CDR3aa: CASKKGQPNTEAFF
CDR3nt: TGTGCCAGCAAGAAGGGACAGCCAAACACTGAAGCTTTCTTT

j_gene: TRBJ1-3
v_gene: TRBV10-3
abundance: many
d_gene: .
CDR3aa: CAISEGGSSGNTIYF
CDR3nt: TGTGCCATCAGTGAAGGGGGAAGCTCTGGAAACACCATATATTTT

j_gene: TRBJ1-3
v_gene: TRBV12-3/TRBV12-4
abundance: many
d_gene: .
CDR3aa: CASSRFGDTIYF
CDR3nt: TGTGCCAGCAGCCGGTTCGGTGACACCATATATTTT

j_gene: TRBJ1-6
v_gene: TRBV6-1
abundance: few
d_gene: TRBD1
CDR3aa: CASAGQSNSPLHF
CDR3nt: TGTGCCAGTGCGGGACAGTCTAATTCACCCCTCCACTTT

j_gene: TRBJ2-3
v_gene: TRBV12-3/TRBV12-4
abundance: .
d_gene: TRBD2
CDR3aa: CASSFWEGGTDTQYF
CDR3nt: TGTGCCAGCAGTTTCTGGGAGGGAGGCACAGATACGCAGTATTTT

j_gene: TRBJ2-1
v_gene: TRBV2
abundance: .
d_gene: .
CDR3aa: CASSPDTDNEQFF
CDR3nt: TGTGCCAGCAGTCCGGACACCGACAATGAGCAGTTCTTC

j_gene: TRBJ2-1
v_gene: TRBV7-9
abundance: few
d_gene: .
CDR3aa: CARQLEGGNEQFF
CDR3nt: TGTGCCCGCCAACTGGAGGGTGGAAATGAGCAGTTCTTC

j_gene: TRBJ2-1
v_gene: TRBV20-1
abundance: few
d_gene: TRBD1
CDR3aa: CSARGQGANNEQFF
CDR3nt: TGCAGTGCTAGAGGGCAGGGGGCAAACAATGAGCAGTTCTTC

j_gene: TRBJ1-5
v_gene: TRBV5-6
abundance: .
d_gene: TRBD1
CDR3aa: CASSLRTGSSNQPQHF
CDR3nt: TGTGCCAGCAGCCTAAGGACAGGAAGTAGCAATCAGCCCCAGCATTTT

j_gene: TRBJ1-2
v_gene: TRBV12-3/TRBV12-4
abundance: many
d_gene: .
CDR3aa: CASSLEAAAPNYGYTF
CDR3nt: TGTGCCAGCAGTTTAGAGGCCGCAGCGCCGAACTATGGCTACACCTTC

j_gene: TRBJ1-1
v_gene: TRBV27
abundance: few
d_gene: .
CDR3aa: CASSPAGAVIPEAFF
CDR3nt: TGTGCCAGCAGTCCCGCGGGGGCAGTCATCCCTGAAGCTTTCTTT